A few counts support the clone carrying this TCR beta chain. The record originates from a study of shared clonotypes between healthy human individuals. Naive CD8 populations comprised CD45RO-negative cells positively selected for CCR7, excluding terminally differentiated effector memory CD45RA+ cells. Participating donors were healthy, HIV-negative adults free of recent acute infections or vaccinations. The sorted-subset replicate PCRs were given about 210 ng DNA, which is 25,000 to 35,000 T cell genomes. The repertoire was sequenced with immunoSEQ multiplex PCR; TCRdb's copy has only in-frame clones and lacks some. The sample lists about 1.9 million clones, 90% to 95% occurring once. Trimming took off 7 bases at V and 2 bases at J, with 11 bases between the two ends. Per germline, CDR1 LNHDA and CDR2 SQIVND (reference sequence). The CDR3 covers 13 residues.

The sequence was collected from a man aged 18 to 29 in good health. Some clones in this sample may be carry-over from other donors' samples. The material sequenced was naive CD8+ T cells from PBMCs. V is TRBV19 and J is TRBJ1-1; the D is unclear. For the CDR3, the DNA is TGTGCCAGTAAGGCAGGTCCTAACACTGAAGCTTTCTTT. This translates into CASKAGPNTEAFF.